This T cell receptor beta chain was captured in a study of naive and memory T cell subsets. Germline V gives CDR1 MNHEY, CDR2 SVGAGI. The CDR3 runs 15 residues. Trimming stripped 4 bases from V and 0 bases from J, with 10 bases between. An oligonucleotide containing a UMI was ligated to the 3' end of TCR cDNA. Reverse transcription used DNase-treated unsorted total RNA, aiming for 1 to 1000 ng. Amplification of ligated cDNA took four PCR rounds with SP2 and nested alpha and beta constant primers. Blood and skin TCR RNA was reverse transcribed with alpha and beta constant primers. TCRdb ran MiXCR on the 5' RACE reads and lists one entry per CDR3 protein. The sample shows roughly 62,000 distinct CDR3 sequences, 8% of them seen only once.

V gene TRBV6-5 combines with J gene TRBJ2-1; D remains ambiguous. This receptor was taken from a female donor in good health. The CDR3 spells CASSLKWGSYNEQFF. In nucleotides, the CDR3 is TGTGCCAGCAGTTTAAAGTGGGGCTCCTACAATGAGCAGTTCTTC.